Below, 32 T cell receptor beta chains from the same sample are listed, as sequenced in a study of blood T cell repertoires in COVID-19. Sequencing used immunoSEQ multiplex PCR; TCRdb keeps in-frame clones, though not all of them. The sample records 110,000 or so clones, 87% being singletons. Sequencing was performed on peripheral blood. These receptors originate from a human donor in a cohort sampled during active COVID-19.

The rearrangement links TRBV5-6 to TRBJ1-1; 8 bases are a match to TRBD1. Germline V lookup: CDR1 SGHDT, CDR2 YYEEEE. The CDR3 has 16 residues. The V segment lost 4 bases and the J segment 5 bases; nucleotides outside the gene matches: 13. CDR3 in DNA: TGTGCCAGCAGCGGGGAGACAGGGGTTGGCGTAACTGAAGCTTTCTTT. It specifies CASSGETGVGVTEAFF.

The CDR3 protein is CASSYMAGEQYF. CDR3 nucleotides: TGTGCCAGCAGTTACATGGCAGGCGAGCAGTACTTC. This rearrangement joins TRBV6-5 to TRBJ2-7; D uncertain. Germline V gives CDR1 MNHEY, CDR2 SVGAGI. The CDR3 covers 12 residues. Trimming stripped 2 bases from V and 6 bases from J, with 8 bases between.

The genes are TRBV28 and TRBJ1-2; 8 bases match TRBD1. This CDR3 comprises 14 residues. The V and J ends lost 5 bases and 8 bases, in that order; junction bases with no gene match: 10. Germline V gives CDR1 MDHEN, CDR2 SYDVKM. The CDR3 coding sequence is TGTGCCAGCAGTCCCGCTCAGGGGGCAGGAGGCTACACCTTC. Translation gives CASSPAQGAGGYTF.

The chain employs TRBV23-1 and TRBJ2-2; 10 nucleotides line up with TRBD1. TRBV23-1 is an ORF; its function is uncertain. The CDR3 is 14 residues long. With 6 bases clipped from V and 7 bases from J, the junction kept 5 bases outside the gene matches. The CDR3 coding sequence is TGCGCCAGCAGACGGGACAGGGGTGGCGGGGAGCTGTTTTTT. Translated: CASRRDRGGGELFF.

Concerning this clone: Other DNA sequences in this specimen translate into the identical CDR3. This chain connects TRBV25-1 to TRBJ1-6; 9 bases agree with TRBD1. The CDR3 contains 15 residues. The V and J ends lost 2 bases and 12 bases, in that order; junction bases with no gene match: 8. Germline CDR1 reads MGHDK; CDR2 reads SYGVNS. The CDR3 nucleotides are TGTGCCAGCAGTGAAGGTTTCGGGACAGGGCGACCCCTCCACTTT. Its protein product is CASSEGFGTGRPLHF.

The V gene is TRBV29-1, the J gene TRBJ2-5, with TRBD2 as a possible D gene (5 bases). Germline CDR1 SQVTM, CDR2 ANQGSEA. This CDR3 spans 15 amino acids. V was trimmed by 4 bases and J by 2 bases, leaving 17 bases between them. CDR3 DNA sequence: TGCAGCGTTGGGATTCCACCGGGAACTCAAGAGACCCAGTACTTC. It yields the protein CSVGIPPGTQETQYF.

This clone came up a few times. In nucleotides, the CDR3 is TGCGCCAGCAGCCCCGGGATCCAGTCTGGAAACACCATATATTTT. This translates into CASSPGIQSGNTIYF. J is TRBJ1-3 and V is TRBV10-1; no clear D. Looked up from germline, CDR1 is WNHNN and CDR2 is SYGVQD (reference sequence). V lost 6 bases to trimming and J lost 1 base, with 13 bases between them. The CDR3 consists of 15 residues.

The chain couples TRBV3-1 (or the pseudogene TRBV3-2) to TRBJ2-1, with 14 positions matching TRBD2. CDR3 length equals 23 residues. The junction had 26 bases not matched to a gene; V was cut back by 4 bases and J by 6 bases. Germline values: CDR1 LGHDT, CDR2 YNNKEL (reference sequence). The DNA of the CDR3 is TGTGCCAGCAGCCCCAATAGGAGACAGGGACTAGCGGGAGCGCCGGACATTGGCAATGAGCAGTTCTTC. Protein: CASSPNRRQGLAGAPDIGNEQFF.

CDR3 nucleotides: TGTGCCAGCAGTTACCGACAGTACACCGGGGAGCTGTTTTTT. Its translation: CASSYRQYTGELFF. The chain is built from TRBV6-6 and TRBJ2-2, with D perhaps matching TRBD1 (5 bases). V lost 2 bases and J 3 bases, leaving 7 bases between the germline ends. The CDR3 contains 14 residues. Germline V gene lookup returns CDR1 MNHNY and CDR2 SVGAGI (reference sequence).

This CDR3 reads CASSSPGLGANEQFF. The CDR3 DNA reads as TGTGCCAGCAGCTCTCCGGGACTAGGGGCCAATGAGCAGTTCTTC. This chain joins TRBV7-3 and TRBJ2-1, with TRBD2 matching over 8 bases. Germline V CDR1 and CDR2: SGHTA, FQGTGA. With 4 bases clipped from V and 6 bases from J, the junction kept 8 bases outside the gene matches. The CDR3 runs to 15 residues.

This chain uses TRBV11-2 with TRBJ1-4, with 9 bases that match TRBD1. CDR3 size: 14 residues. Germline trimming cut 7 bases from V and 6 bases from J; bases unmatched to any gene: 6. Germline V CDR1 and CDR2: SGHAT, FQNNGV. The CDR3 nucleotides are TGTGCCAGCACGAGGGACAGGGTACATGAAAAACTGTTTTTT. Residues: CASTRDRVHEKLFF.

The V gene is TRBV5-1, the J gene TRBJ2-7, with TRBD1 as a possible D gene (5 bases). V was clipped by 0 bases and J by 1 base, with 11 bases between them. The CDR3 covers 15 residues. Germline-derived CDR1 and CDR2 are SGHRS and YFSETQ. The CDR3 sequence is CASSLEGAISYEQYF. CDR3 coding DNA: TGCGCCAGCAGCTTGGAAGGGGCAATTTCCTACGAGCAGTACTTC.

As DNA, the CDR3 is TGTGCCAGCAGGCCTGGACAGGTCGGAGAAAAACTGTTTTTT. Encoded protein: CASRPGQVGEKLFF. The chain employs TRBV28 and TRBJ1-4; 7 bases fit TRBD1. CDR1 and CDR2 from the germline V gene are MDHEN and SYDVKM. The V and J ends lost 6 bases and 8 bases, in that order; junction bases with no gene match: 9. This CDR3 is built from 14 residues.

The V call is TRBV28, the J call TRBJ1-5; no reliable D call. CDR1 is MDHEN and CDR2 is SYDVKM in the germline V gene. The CDR3 covers 12 residues. CDR3 bases: TGTGGGGCCAGATATAGCAATCAGCCCCAGCATTTT. Translation gives CGARYSNQPQHF.

The genes are TRBV29-1 and TRBJ2-3; no firm D call. CDR3 size: 14 residues. V lost 6 bases and J lost 0, with 13 bases in between. Germline lookup yields CDR1 SQVTM and CDR2 ANQGSEA. CDR3 region: CSVSVSRSTDTQYF. The CDR3 DNA is TGCAGCGTCTCCGTTTCCCGTAGCACAGATACGCAGTATTTT.

This chain joins TRBV2 and TRBJ2-6, with D perhaps matching TRBD1 (5 bases). CDR1 and CDR2 (germline): SNHLY, FYNNEI. The CDR3 loop spans 16 amino acids. The V end was cut by 6 bases, the J end by 0 bases, with 12 bases between. Here the CDR3 reads CASRRPDSSGANVLTF. Written as DNA, the CDR3 is TGTGCCAGCAGGCGACCTGACAGCTCTGGGGCCAACGTCCTGACTTTC. The full variable domain, with the rest looked up from reference TRBV2 and TRBJ2-6, is EPEVTQTPSHQVTQMGQEVILRCVPISNHLYFYWYRQILGQKVEFLVSFYNNEISEKSEIFDDQFSVERPDGSNFTLKIRSTKLEDSAMYFCASRRPDSSGANVLTFGAGSRLTVL.

This clone was counted once. The rearrangement uses TRBV20-1 and TRBJ2-2; TRBD2 aligns across 10 bases. J gave up 5 bases and V 3 bases, and 9 bases lay outside the gene matches. The germline V gene has CDR1 DFQATT and CDR2 SNEGSKA (reference sequence). The CDR3 is made up of 16 amino acids. CDR3 in amino acids: CSASRPLAGRTGELFF. CDR3 nucleotide sequence: TGCAGTGCTAGTCGCCCACTAGCGGGACGAACCGGGGAGCTGTTTTTT.

The rearrangement links TRBV27 to TRBJ2-1; TRBD1 matches 8 bases. The length of the CDR3 is 14 residues. V lost 1 base and J lost 8; bases outside the gene matches: 4. Per the germline V gene, CDR1 is MNHEY and CDR2 is SMNVEV (reference sequence). The CDR3 region is CASSLYDRGHEQFF. Written as DNA, the CDR3 is TGTGCCAGCAGTTTATACGACAGGGGCCATGAGCAGTTCTTC.

This clone has only one observation. The V gene is TRBV27, the J gene TRBJ2-5; 8 nucleotides line up with TRBD2. Trimming at V came to 2 bases and at J to 7 bases, leaving 6 bases not matched to a gene. The CDR3 totals 14 residues. CDR1 is MNHEY and CDR2 is SMNVEV in the germline V gene (reference sequence). CDR3 residues: CASSLSGGPRTQYF. The CDR3 DNA follows: TGTGCCAGCAGTTTAAGCGGGGGTCCACGGACCCAGTACTTC.

The chain couples TRBV6-5 to TRBJ1-5; D gene ambiguous. Germline V gene data show CDR1 as MNHEY and CDR2 as SVGAGI. The CDR3 loop spans 13 amino acids. V lost 0 bases, J lost 6 bases, and 6 bases lay in between. The CDR3 bases are TGTGCCAGCAGTTACTCGAGATTTCAGCCCCAGCATTTT. This translates into CASSYSRFQPQHF.

Note on this clone: The junction departs from germline at one end; a sequencing error may be responsible. The chain uses TRBV2 and TRBJ1-4; D remains ambiguous. Per germline, CDR1 SNHLY and CDR2 FYNNEI. CDR3 length: 17 amino acids. This CDR3 is CASREGRMGGTNEKLFF. CDR3 in DNA: TGTGCCAGCAGGGAAGGTCGGATGGGAGGAACTAATGAAAAACTGTTTTTT.

This chain joins TRBV5-1 and TRBJ1-1, with D uncertain. The CDR3 is made up of 14 amino acids. V was trimmed by 0 bases and J by 0 bases, leaving 6 bases between them. CDR1 is SGHRS and CDR2 is YFSETQ in the germline V gene. The CDR3 DNA reads as TGCGCCAGCAGCTTGGGACTCTTGAACACTGAAGCTTTCTTT. It encodes CASSLGLLNTEAFF.

In nucleotides, the CDR3 is TGTGCCAGCAGCATGGGACACGAAGGCCGGGAAGCTTTCTTT. Amino acid sequence: CASSMGHEGREAFF. This rearrangement joins TRBV6-5 to TRBJ1-1; the D gene is possibly TRBD1 (6 bases). The germline CDR1 and CDR2 sequences are MNHEY and SVGAGI. Trimming removed 6 bases from V and 8 bases from J, with 19 bases in between. The CDR3 is made up of 14 amino acids.

V usage is TRBV7-3 and J usage is TRBJ1-2; 8 bases fit TRBD1. The CDR3 totals 13 residues. Unmatched junction bases numbered 7, after V lost 5 bases and J lost 8 bases. CDR1 is SGHTA and CDR2 is FQGTGA in the germline V gene. CDR3 region: CASSKDREAGYTF. CDR3 DNA: TGTGCCAGCAGCAAGGACAGGGAGGCCGGCTACACCTTC.

The chain is built from TRBV11-2 and TRBJ2-5; 12 bases fit TRBD2. CDR1 is SGHAT, CDR2 FQNNGV, per germline. The CDR3 covers 15 residues. V was clipped by 6 bases and J by 4 bases; unmatched bases: 6. The CDR3 DNA sequence: TGTGCCAGCAGGGCTAGCGGGAGGGCCGGAGAGACCCAGTACTTC. Translating gives CASRASGRAGETQYF.

V and J are TRBV9 and TRBJ2-6; 7 bases are a match to TRBD1. From germline, CDR1 is SGDLS and CDR2 YYNGEE. The junction had 3 bases not matched to a gene; V was cut back by 1 base and J by 2 bases. This CDR3 comprises 16 residues. CDR3 DNA: TGTGCCAGCAGCGTAAAGGGGGCAGCTGGGGCCAACGTCCTGACTTTC. Translation: CASSVKGAAGANVLTF.

V is TRBV24-1 and J is TRBJ2-3; 8 bases are shared with TRBD1. The CDR3 runs 18 residues. CDR1 and CDR2 (germline): KGHDR, SFDVKD. V shed 4 bases, J shed 7 bases, and the junction held 18 bases outside the gene matches. This CDR3 reads CATSDPPLTGGRTYTQYF. DNA for the CDR3: TGTGCCACCAGTGACCCCCCCTTAACAGGGGGACGCACTTATACGCAGTATTTT.

V usage is TRBV5-6 and J usage is TRBJ1-6; D may be TRBD1 (5 bases). In germline, CDR1 is SGHDT, CDR2 YYEEEE. The CDR3 contains 15 residues. V lost 4 bases and J 9 bases, leaving 17 bases between the germline ends. CDR3 sequence: CASSLRDWDVSPLHF. For the CDR3, the DNA is TGTGCCAGCAGCCTCCGGGACTGGGATGTTTCACCCCTCCACTTT. Complete variable domain (other parts from reference TRBV5-6 and TRBJ1-6): DAGVTQSPTHLIKTRGQQVTLRCSPKSGHDTVSWYQQALGQGPQFIFQYYEEEERQRGNFPDRFSGHQFPNYSSELNVNALLLGDSALYLCASSLRDWDVSPLHFGNGTRLTVT.

This sequence joins TRBV4-2 and TRBJ2-7; 7 bases align to TRBD2. V was clipped by 4 bases and J by 6 bases; unmatched bases: 6. Germline V gives CDR1 LGHNA, CDR2 YNFKEQ. The CDR3 runs to 13 residues. CDR3 nucleotides: TGTGCCAGCAGCCCAGCGGGGCTCTCCGAGCAGTACTTC. The encoded protein is CASSPAGLSEQYF.

The chain is built from TRBV4-1 and TRBJ2-1, with TRBD2 identical over 10 bases. This CDR3 comprises 17 residues. The germline V gene encodes CDR1 MGHRA and CDR2 YSYEKL. J was trimmed by 8 bases and V by 0 bases; bases with no gene match: 10. CDR3 nucleotide sequence: TGCGCCAGCAGCCAAGATTCTTGGCTAGCGGGAGTCGATGAGCAGTTCTTC. Amino acid sequence: CASSQDSWLAGVDEQFF.

The chain couples TRBV3-1 (or the pseudogene TRBV3-2) to TRBJ2-5; tentatively, D is TRBD2 (6 bases). The V gene lost 6 bases and the J gene lost 2 bases, with 16 bases spanning the gap. CDR1 LGHDT and CDR2 YNNKEL come from the germline V gene (reference sequence). The CDR3 has 15 residues. This CDR3 is CASRGRGAGQETQYF. The CDR3 bases are TGTGCCAGCAGAGGAAGGGGCGCGGGGCAAGAGACCCAGTACTTC.

The rearrangement uses TRBV19 and TRBJ2-7; possibly TRBD1 for D (5 bases). CDR3 size: 14 residues. V was cut by 4 bases and J by 2 bases, with 12 bases left in between. CDR1 is LNHDA and CDR2 is SQIVND in the germline V gene (reference sequence). The CDR3 coding sequence is TGTGCCAGTAGTACCAGACAGTTTACCTACGAGCAGTACTTC. It is translated as CASSTRQFTYEQYF.